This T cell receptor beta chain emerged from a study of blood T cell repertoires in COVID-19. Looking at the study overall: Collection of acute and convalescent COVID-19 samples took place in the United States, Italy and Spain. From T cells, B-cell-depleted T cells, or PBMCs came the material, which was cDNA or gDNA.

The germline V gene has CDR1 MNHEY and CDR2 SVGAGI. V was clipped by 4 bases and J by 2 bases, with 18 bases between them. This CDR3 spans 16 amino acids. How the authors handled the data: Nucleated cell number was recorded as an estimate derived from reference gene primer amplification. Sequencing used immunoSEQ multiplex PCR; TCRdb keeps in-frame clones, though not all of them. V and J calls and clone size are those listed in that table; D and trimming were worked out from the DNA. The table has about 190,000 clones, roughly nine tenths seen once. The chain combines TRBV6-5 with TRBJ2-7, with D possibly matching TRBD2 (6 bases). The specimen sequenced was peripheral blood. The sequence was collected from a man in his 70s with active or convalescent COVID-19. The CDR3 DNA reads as TGTGCCAGCAGTTCCCGGGACTTTTCCTTTACCTACGAGCAGTACTTC. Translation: CASSSRDFSFTYEQYF.